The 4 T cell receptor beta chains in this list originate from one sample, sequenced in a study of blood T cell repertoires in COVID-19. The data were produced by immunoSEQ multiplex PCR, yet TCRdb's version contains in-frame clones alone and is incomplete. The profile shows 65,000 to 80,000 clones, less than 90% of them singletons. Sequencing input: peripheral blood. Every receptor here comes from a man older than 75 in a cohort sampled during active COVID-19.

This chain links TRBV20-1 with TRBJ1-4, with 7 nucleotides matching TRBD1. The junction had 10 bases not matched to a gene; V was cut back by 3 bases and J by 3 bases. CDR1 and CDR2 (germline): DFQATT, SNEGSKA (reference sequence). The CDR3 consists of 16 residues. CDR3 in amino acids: CSASGGGAPPNEKLFF. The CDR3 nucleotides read TGCAGTGCTAGTGGAGGGGGCGCTCCCCCTAATGAAAAACTGTTTTTT.

In DNA, the CDR3 is TGTGCCAGCAGTGCGCCCAGGACACAAGACTATGGCTACACCTTC. This sequence encodes CASSAPRTQDYGYTF. The chain is built from TRBV6-6 and TRBJ1-2; maybe TRBD1 (5 bases). CDR3 length: 15 residues. Germline CDR1 and CDR2: MNHNY and SVGAGI (reference sequence). The V gene lost 5 bases and the J gene lost 3 bases, with 16 bases spanning the gap.

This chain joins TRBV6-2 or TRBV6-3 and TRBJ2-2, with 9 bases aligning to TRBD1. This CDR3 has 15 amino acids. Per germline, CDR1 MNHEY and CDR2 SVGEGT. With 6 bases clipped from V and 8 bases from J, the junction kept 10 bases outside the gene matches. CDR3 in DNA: TGTGCCAGCAGACCTAACAGGGGGCTCTTGGGGGAGCTGTTTTTT. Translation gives CASRPNRGLLGELFF.

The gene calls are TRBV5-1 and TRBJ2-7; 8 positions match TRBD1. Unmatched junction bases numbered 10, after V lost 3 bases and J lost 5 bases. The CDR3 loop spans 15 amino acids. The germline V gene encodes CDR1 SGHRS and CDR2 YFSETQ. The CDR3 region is CASSWTGTRFDEQYV. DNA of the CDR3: TGCGCCAGCAGCTGGACAGGGACACGGTTCGACGAGCAGTACGTC.